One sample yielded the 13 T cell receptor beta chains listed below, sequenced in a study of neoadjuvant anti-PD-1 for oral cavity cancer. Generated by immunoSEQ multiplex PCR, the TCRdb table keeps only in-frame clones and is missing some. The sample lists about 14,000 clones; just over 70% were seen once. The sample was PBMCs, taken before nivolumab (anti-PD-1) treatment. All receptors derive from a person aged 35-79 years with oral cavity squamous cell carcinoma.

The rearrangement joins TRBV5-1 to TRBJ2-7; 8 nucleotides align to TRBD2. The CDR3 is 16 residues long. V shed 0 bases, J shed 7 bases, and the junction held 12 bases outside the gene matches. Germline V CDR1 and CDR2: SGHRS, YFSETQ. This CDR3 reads CASSLAGSGGAWEQYF. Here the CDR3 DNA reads TGCGCCAGCAGCTTGGCCGGCAGCGGGGGTGCCTGGGAGCAGTACTTC.

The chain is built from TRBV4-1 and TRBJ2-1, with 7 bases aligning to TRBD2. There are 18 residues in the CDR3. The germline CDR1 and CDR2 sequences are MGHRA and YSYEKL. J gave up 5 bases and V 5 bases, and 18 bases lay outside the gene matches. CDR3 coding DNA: TGCGCCAGCAGCTTACGATCCGGGACTAACGGGGGTAACAATGAGCAGTTCTTC. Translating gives CASSLRSGTNGGNNEQFF.

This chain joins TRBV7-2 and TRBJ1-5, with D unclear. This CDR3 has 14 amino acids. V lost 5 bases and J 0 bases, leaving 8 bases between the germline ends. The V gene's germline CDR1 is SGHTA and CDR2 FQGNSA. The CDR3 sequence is CASSPYHSNQPQHF. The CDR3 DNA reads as TGTGCCAGCAGCCCTTATCATAGCAATCAGCCCCAGCATTTT.

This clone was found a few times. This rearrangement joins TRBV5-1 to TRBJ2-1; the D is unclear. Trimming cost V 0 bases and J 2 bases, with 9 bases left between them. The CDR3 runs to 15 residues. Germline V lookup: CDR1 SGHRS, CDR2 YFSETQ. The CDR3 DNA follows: TGCGCCAGCAGCTTGGTGGGGTTTACCTACAATGAGCAGTTCTTC. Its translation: CASSLVGFTYNEQFF.

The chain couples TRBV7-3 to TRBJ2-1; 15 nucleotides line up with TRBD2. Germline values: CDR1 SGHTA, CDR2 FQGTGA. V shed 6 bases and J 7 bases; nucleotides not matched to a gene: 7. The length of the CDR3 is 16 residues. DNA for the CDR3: TGTGCCAGCAGTCCGGGACTAGCGGGGGGTCGGAATGAGCAGTTCTTC. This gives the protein CASSPGLAGGRNEQFF.

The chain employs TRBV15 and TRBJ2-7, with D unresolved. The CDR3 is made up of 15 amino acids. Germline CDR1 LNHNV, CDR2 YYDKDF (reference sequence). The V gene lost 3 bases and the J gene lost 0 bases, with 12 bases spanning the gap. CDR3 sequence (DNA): TGTGCCACCAGCAGGCCCGCGGACGGCTCCTACGAGCAGTACTTC. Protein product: CATSRPADGSYEQYF. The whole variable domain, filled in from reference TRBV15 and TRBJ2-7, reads DAMVIQNPRYQVTQFGKPVTLSCSQTLNHNVMYWYQQKSSQAPKLLFHYYDKDFNNEADTPDNFQSRRPNTSFCFLDIRSPGLGDTAMYLCATSRPADGSYEQYFGPGTRLTVT.

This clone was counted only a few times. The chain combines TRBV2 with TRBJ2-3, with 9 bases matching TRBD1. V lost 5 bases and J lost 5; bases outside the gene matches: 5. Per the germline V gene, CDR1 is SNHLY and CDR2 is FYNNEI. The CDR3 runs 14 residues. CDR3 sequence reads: CASSPQGAVDTQYF. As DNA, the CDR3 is TGTGCCAGCAGTCCACAGGGGGCTGTAGATACGCAGTATTTT.

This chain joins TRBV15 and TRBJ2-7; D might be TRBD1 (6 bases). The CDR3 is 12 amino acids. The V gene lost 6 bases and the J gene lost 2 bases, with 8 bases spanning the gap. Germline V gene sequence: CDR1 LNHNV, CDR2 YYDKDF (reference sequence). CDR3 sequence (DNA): TGTGCCACCAGTGGACAGACCTACGAGCAGTACTTC. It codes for CATSGQTYEQYF.

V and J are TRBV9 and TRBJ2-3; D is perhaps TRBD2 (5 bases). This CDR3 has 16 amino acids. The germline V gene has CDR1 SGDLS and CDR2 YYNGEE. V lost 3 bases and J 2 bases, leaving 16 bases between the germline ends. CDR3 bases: TGTGCCAGCAGCGACCCCTTACGGAGGCCCACAGATACGCAGTATTTT. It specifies CASSDPLRRPTDTQYF.

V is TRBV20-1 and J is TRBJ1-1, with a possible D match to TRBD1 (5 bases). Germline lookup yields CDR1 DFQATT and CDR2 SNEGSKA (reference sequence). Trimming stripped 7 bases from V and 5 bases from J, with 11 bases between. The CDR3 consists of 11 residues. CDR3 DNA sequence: TGCAGTGGAAGGGGTTATACTGAAGCTTTCTTT. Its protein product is CSGRGYTEAFF.

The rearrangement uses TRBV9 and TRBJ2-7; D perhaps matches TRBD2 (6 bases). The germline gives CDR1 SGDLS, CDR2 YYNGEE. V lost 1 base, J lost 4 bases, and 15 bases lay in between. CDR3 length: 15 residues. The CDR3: CASSVNSGANYEQYF. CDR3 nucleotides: TGTGCCAGCAGCGTAAATAGCGGAGCTAATTACGAGCAGTACTTC.

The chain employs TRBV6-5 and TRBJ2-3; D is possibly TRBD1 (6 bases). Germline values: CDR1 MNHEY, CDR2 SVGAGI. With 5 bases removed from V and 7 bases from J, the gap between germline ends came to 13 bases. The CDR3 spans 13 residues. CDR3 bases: TGTGCCAGCAGTGGTCCAGGGGAATATACGCAGTATTTT. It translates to CASSGPGEYTQYF.

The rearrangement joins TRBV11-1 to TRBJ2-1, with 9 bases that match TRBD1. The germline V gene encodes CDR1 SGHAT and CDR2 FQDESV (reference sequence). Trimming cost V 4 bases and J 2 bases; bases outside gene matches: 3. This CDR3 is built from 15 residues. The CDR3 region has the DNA TGTGCCAGCAGCTCGGACAGGGGCGCCTACAATGAGCAGTTCTTC. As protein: CASSSDRGAYNEQFF.